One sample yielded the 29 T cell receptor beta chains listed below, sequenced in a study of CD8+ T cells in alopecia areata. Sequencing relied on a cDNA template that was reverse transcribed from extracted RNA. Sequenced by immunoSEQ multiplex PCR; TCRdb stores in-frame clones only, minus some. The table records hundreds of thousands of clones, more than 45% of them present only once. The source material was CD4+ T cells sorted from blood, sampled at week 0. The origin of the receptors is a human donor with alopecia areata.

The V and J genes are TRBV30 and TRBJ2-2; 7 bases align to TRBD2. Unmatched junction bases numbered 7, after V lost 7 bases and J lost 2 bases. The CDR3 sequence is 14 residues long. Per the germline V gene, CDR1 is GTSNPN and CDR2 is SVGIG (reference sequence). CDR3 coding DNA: TGTGCCTTACGCCGGGACTATAACACCGGGGAGCTGTTTTTT. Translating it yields CALRRDYNTGELFF.

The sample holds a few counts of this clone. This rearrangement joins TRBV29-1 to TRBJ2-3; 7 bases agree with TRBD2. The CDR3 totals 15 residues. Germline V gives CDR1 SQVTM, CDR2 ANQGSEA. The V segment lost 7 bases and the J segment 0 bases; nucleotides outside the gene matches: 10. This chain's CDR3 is CSAKPGLPSTDTQYF. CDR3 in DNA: TGCAGCGCCAAGCCGGGACTACCAAGCACAGATACGCAGTATTTT.

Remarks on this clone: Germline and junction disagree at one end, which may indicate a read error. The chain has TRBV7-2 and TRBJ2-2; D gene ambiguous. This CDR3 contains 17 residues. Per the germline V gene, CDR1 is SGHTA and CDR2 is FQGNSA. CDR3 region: CASSLAGSTVRDGELFF. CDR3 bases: TGTGCCAGCAGTTTAGCCGGGTCCACGGTTAGGGACGGGGAGCTGTTTTTT. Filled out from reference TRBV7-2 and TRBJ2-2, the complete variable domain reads GAGVSQSPSNKVTEKGKDVELRCDPISGHTALYWYRQSLGQGLEFLIYFQGNSAPDKSGLPSDRFSAERTGGSVSTLTIQRTQQEDSAVYLCASSLAGSTVRDGELFFGEGSRLTVL.

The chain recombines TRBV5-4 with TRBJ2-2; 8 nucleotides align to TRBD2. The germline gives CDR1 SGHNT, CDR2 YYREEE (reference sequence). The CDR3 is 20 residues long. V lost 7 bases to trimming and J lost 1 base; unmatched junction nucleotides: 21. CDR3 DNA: TGTGCCAGCGGAAAGAGGAGCGGGAGTGGCTCAGTGGGGAACACCGGGGAGCTGTTTTTT. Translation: CASGKRSGSGSVGNTGELFF.

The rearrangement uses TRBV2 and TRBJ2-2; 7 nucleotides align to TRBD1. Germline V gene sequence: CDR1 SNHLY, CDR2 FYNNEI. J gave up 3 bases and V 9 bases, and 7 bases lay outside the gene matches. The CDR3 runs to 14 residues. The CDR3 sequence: CASGQGVDTGELFF. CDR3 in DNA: TGTGCCAGTGGGCAGGGGGTCGACACCGGGGAGCTGTTTTTT.

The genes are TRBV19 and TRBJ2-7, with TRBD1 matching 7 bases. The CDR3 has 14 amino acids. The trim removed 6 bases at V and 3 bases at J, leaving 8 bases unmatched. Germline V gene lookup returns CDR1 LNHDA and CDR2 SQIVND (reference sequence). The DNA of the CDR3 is TGTGCCAGTAGCCAGGGACAGATTAACTACGAGCAGTACTTC. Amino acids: CASSQGQINYEQYF.

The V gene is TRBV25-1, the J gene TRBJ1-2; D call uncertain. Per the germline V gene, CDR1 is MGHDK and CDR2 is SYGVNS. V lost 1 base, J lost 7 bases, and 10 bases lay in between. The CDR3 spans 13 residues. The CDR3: CASSELVASGYTF. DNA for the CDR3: TGTGCCAGCAGTGAATTGGTGGCGAGTGGCTACACCTTC.

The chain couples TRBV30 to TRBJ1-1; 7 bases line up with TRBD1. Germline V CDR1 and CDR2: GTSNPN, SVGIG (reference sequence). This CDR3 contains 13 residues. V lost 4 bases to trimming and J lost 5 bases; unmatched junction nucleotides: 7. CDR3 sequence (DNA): TGTGCCTGGAACCGACAGGGCTTAACTGAAGCTTTCTTT. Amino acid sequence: CAWNRQGLTEAFF.

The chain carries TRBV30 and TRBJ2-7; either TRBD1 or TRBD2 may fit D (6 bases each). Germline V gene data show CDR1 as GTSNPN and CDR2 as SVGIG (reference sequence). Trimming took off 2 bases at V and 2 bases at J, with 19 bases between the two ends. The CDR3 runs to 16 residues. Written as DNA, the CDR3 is TGTGCCTGGAGTAGAGGGAGGACAGCTACCACCTACGAGCAGTACTTC. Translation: CAWSRGRTATTYEQYF.

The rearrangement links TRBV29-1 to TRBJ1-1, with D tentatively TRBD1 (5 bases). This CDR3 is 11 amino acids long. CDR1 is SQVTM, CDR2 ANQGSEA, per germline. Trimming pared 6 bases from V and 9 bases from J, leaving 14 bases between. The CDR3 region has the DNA TGCAGCGTGGGCCGGGACGGTCAAGCTTTCTTT. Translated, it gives CSVGRDGQAFF.

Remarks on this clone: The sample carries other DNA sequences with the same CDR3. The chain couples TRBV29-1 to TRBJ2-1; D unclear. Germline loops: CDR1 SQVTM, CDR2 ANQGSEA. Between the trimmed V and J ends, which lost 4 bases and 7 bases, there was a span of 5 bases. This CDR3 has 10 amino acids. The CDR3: CSVADNEQFF. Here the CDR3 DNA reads TGCAGCGTTGCCGATAATGAGCAGTTCTTC.

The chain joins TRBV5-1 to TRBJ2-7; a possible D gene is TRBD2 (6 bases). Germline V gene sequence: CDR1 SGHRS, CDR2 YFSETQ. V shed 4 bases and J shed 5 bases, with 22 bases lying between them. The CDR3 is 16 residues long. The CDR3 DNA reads TGCGCCAGCAGCATCCAGCGGCGACTAGGTACCCACGAGCAGTACTTC. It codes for CASSIQRRLGTHEQYF.

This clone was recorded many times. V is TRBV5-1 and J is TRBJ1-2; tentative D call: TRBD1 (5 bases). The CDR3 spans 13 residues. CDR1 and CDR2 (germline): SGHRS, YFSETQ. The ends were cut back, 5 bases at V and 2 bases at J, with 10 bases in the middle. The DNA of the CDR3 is TGCGCCAGCAGACCACAGGAAAACTATGGCTACACCTTC. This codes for CASRPQENYGYTF.

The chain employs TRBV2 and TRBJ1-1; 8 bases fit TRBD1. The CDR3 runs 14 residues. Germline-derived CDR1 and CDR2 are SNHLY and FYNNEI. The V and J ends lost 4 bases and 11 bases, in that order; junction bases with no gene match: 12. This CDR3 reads CASSGNVQGAGAFF. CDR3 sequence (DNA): TGTGCCAGCAGTGGAAACGTCCAGGGGGCCGGGGCTTTCTTT.

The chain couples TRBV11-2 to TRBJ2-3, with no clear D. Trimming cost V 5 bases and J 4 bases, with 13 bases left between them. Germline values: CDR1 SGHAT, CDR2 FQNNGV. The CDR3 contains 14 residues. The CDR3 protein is CASSESRTADTQYF. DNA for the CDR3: TGTGCCAGCAGCGAGTCCCGTACTGCAGATACGCAGTATTTT.

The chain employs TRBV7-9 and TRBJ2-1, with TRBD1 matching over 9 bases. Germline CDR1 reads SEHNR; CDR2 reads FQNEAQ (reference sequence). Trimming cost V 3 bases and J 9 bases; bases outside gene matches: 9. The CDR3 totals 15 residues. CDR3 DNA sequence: TGTGCCAGCAGCTTTTCCGGGACAGGGTATTTTGAGCAGTTCTTC. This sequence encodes CASSFSGTGYFEQFF.

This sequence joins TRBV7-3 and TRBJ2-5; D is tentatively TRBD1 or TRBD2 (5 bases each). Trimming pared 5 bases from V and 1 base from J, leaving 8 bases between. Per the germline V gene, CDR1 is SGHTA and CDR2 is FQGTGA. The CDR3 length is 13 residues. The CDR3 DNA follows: TGTGCCAGCAGCCCGGGGACCCAAGAGACCCAGTACTTC. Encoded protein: CASSPGTQETQYF.

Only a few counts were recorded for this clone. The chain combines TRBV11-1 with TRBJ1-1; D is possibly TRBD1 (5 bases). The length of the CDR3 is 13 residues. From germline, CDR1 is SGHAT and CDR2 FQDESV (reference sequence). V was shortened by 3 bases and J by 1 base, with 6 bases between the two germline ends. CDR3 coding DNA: TGTGCCAGCAGCTTTGGACAGAACACTGAAGCTTTCTTT. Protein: CASSFGQNTEAFF.

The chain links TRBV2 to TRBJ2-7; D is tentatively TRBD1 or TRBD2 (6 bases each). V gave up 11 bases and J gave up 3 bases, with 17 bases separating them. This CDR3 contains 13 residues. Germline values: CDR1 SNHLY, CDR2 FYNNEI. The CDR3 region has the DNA TGTGCCCACTCAAGGGGGGTCGGCTACGAGCAGTACTTC. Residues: CAHSRGVGYEQYF.

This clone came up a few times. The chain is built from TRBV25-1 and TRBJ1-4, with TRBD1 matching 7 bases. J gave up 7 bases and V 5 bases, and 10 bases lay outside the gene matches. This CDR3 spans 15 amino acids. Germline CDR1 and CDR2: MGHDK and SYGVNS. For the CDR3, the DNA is TGTGCCAGCAGTCCGAGGCAGGGGGGAGGTGAAAAACTGTTTTTT. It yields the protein CASSPRQGGGEKLFF.

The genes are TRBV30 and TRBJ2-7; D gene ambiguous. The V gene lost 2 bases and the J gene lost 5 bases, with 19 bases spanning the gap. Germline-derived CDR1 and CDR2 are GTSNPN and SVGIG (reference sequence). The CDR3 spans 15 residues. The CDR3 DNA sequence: TGTGCCTGGAGTCTCGAGAGTCCGGTCCTGGACGAGCAGTACTTC. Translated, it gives CAWSLESPVLDEQYF. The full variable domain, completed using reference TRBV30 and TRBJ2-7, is SQTIHQWPATLVQPVGSPLSLECTVEGTSNPNLYWYRQAAGRGLQLLFYSVGIGQISSEVPQNLSASRPQDRQFILSSKKLLLSDSGFYLCAWSLESPVLDEQYFGPGTRLTVT.

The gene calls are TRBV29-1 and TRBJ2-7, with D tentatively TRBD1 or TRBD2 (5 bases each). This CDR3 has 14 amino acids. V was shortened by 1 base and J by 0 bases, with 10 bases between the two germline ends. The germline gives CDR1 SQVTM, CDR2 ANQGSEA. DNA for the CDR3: TGCAGCGTTGAAGGGGGGATAAGCTCCTACGAGCAGTACTTC. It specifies CSVEGGISSYEQYF.

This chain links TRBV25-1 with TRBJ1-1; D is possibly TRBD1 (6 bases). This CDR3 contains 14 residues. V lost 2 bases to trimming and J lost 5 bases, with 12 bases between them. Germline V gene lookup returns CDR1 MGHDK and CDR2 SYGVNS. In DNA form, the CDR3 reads TGTGCCAGCAGTGAAACGGGGGCGCGGACTGAAGCTTTCTTT. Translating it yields CASSETGARTEAFF.

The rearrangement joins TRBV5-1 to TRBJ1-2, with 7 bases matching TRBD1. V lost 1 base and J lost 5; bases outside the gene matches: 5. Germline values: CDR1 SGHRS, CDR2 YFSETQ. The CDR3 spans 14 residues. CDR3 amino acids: CASSLSGQQYGYTF. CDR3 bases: TGCGCCAGCAGCTTGTCGGGACAGCAGTATGGCTACACCTTC.

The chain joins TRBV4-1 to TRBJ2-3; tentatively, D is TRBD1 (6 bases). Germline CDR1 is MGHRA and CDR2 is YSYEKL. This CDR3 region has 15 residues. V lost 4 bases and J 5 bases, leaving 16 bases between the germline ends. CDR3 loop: CASSPFSGAIDTQYF. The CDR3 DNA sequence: TGCGCCAGCAGCCCATTTTCAGGGGCCATAGATACGCAGTATTTT.

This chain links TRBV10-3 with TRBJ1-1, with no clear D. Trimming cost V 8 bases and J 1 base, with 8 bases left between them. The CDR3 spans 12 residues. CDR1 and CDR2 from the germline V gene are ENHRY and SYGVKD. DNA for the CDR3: TGTGCCATCTCCGGGCCGAACACTGAAGCTTTCTTT. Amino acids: CAISGPNTEAFF.

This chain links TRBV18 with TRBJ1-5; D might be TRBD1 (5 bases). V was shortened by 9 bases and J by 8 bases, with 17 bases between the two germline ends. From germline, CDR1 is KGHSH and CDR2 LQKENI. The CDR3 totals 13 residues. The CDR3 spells CASSVRGGKPQHF. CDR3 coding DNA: TGTGCCAGTTCGGTACGGGGCGGGAAGCCCCAGCATTTT.

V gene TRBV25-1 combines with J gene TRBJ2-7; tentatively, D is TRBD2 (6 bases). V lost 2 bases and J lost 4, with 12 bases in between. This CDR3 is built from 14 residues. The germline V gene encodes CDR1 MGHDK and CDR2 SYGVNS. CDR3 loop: CASSEGGVRYEQYF. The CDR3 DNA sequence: TGTGCCAGCAGTGAAGGCGGGGTAAGGTACGAGCAGTACTTC.

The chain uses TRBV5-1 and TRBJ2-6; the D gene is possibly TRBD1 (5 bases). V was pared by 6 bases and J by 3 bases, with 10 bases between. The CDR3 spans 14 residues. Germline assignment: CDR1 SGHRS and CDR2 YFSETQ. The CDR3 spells CASTSGNGANVLTF. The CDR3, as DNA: TGCGCCAGCACCTCAGGGAATGGGGCCAACGTCCTGACTTTC.